The 30 T cell receptor beta chains below come from one sample, sequenced in a study of cytomegalovirus exposure and HLA in healthy donors. This PCR relied on a set of 60 Vbeta primers and 13 Jbeta primers. The assay was immunoSEQ multiplex PCR, and TCRdb's table has in-frame clones only and misses some. Among some 150,000 clones listed, approximately 80% were seen once. The specimen was PBMCs. The receptors come from a woman between 50 and 59 years old in good health and CMV-seronegative.

V and J are TRBV7-9 and TRBJ2-5, with D uncertain. From germline, CDR1 is SEHNR and CDR2 FQNEAQ (reference sequence). CDR3 size: 12 residues. Trimming removed 6 bases from V and 2 bases from J, with 7 bases in between. The CDR3 region is CASSPFQETQYF. DNA of the CDR3: TGTGCCAGCAGTCCTTTTCAAGAGACCCAGTACTTC.

This chain joins TRBV5-1 and TRBJ2-2; perhaps TRBD2 as D (5 bases). This CDR3 has 14 residues. Germline V gene sequence: CDR1 SGHRS, CDR2 YFSETQ. V lost 2 bases, J lost 1 base, and 6 bases lay in between. Here the CDR3 reads CASSLLGNTGELFF. The CDR3 nucleotides read TGCGCCAGCAGCTTACTAGGGAACACCGGGGAGCTGTTTTTT.

This sequence joins TRBV15 and TRBJ1-3, with TRBD1 as a possible D gene (5 bases). The CDR3 length is 15 residues. The germline V and J ends were trimmed by 2 bases and 0 bases, with 8 bases remaining between them. Per the germline V gene, CDR1 is LNHNV and CDR2 is YYDKDF (reference sequence). The CDR3 protein is CATSRSGFSGNTIYF. The CDR3 DNA is TGTGCCACCAGCAGATCAGGGTTCTCTGGAAACACCATATATTTT.

This chain connects TRBV30 to TRBJ1-3, with 8 bases matching TRBD1. The CDR3 has 16 amino acids. With V trimmed by 3 bases and J by 0 bases, 7 bases remained unmatched. Looked up from germline, CDR1 is GTSNPN and CDR2 is SVGIG (reference sequence). The CDR3 sequence: CAWSGKGQVSGNTIYF. CDR3 DNA sequence: TGTGCCTGGAGCGGAAAGGGACAGGTCTCTGGAAACACCATATATTTT.

The chain has TRBV9 and TRBJ2-1, with a possible D match to TRBD1 (6 bases). Germline V gives CDR1 SGDLS, CDR2 YYNGEE. The CDR3 extends over 14 amino acids. The germline V and J ends were trimmed by 0 bases and 4 bases, with 8 bases remaining between them. The DNA of the CDR3 is TGTGCCAGCAGCGTAGGGACAGTTTACAATGAGCAGTTCTTC. It translates to CASSVGTVYNEQFF.

This clone was observed a single time. DNA of the CDR3: TGTGCCAGCAGTTACGGCACGGAGAGCTCCTACGAGCAGTACTTC. Protein: CASSYGTESSYEQYF. The chain couples TRBV27 to TRBJ2-7, with no clear D. Germline V gene data show CDR1 as MNHEY and CDR2 as SMNVEV (reference sequence). The CDR3 consists of 15 residues. Trimming cost V 4 bases and J 0 bases, with 13 bases left between them.

The CDR3 is CASSFWTGAQETQYF. CDR3 DNA: TGTGCCAGCAGTTTTTGGACAGGGGCACAAGAGACCCAGTACTTC. The chain employs TRBV27 and TRBJ2-5, with 9 bases fitting TRBD1. Germline V gene lookup returns CDR1 MNHEY and CDR2 SMNVEV (reference sequence). The V gene end was trimmed by 3 bases and the J gene end by 2 bases; junction bases not matched to a gene: 4. The CDR3 sequence is 15 residues long.

The V and J genes are TRBV7-2 and TRBJ1-2; 7 bases are a match to TRBD1. With 1 base clipped from V and 2 bases from J, the junction kept 4 bases outside the gene matches. The CDR3 length is 15 residues. Germline V CDR1 and CDR2: SGHTA, FQGNSA. The CDR3 DNA reads as TGTGCCAGCAGCTTAGAGGGACAGTCGAACTATGGCTACACCTTC. It is translated as CASSLEGQSNYGYTF.

The chain uses TRBV6-5 and TRBJ1-6, with 8 nucleotides matching TRBD1. Germline CDR1 and CDR2: MNHEY and SVGAGI. V gave up 0 bases and J gave up 6 bases; unmatched junction bases: 4. This CDR3 region has 16 residues. The DNA for the CDR3 is TGTGCCAGCAGTTACTCGCAGGGGGCAGGTAATTCACCCCTCCACTTT. Translated: CASSYSQGAGNSPLHF.

The chain joins TRBV7-9 to TRBJ2-2, with TRBD2 matching 14 bases. CDR1 is SEHNR, CDR2 FQNEAQ, per germline (reference sequence). V shed 5 bases and J 5 bases; nucleotides not matched to a gene: 4. The CDR3 covers 16 residues. The CDR3 sequence is CASSETSGGDTGELFF. The CDR3 DNA is TGTGCCAGCAGCGAGACTAGCGGGGGGGATACCGGGGAGCTGTTTTTT. Looking up the rest from reference TRBV7-9 and TRBJ2-2 gives the full variable domain: DTGVSQNPRHKITKRGQNVTFRCDPISEHNRLYWYRQTLGQGPEFLTYFQNEAQLEKSRLLSDRFSAERPKGSFSTLEIQRTEQGDSAMYLCASSETSGGDTGELFFGEGSRLTVL.

The V call is TRBV4-3, the J call TRBJ2-1, with TRBD2 identical over 13 bases. CDR1 LGHNA and CDR2 YSLEER come from the germline V gene. With 3 bases clipped from V and 1 base from J, the junction kept 9 bases outside the gene matches. This CDR3 region has 19 residues. The CDR3 reads CASSQRRTSGGGSYNEQFF. In DNA form, the CDR3 reads TGCGCCAGCAGCCAGAGGAGGACTAGCGGGGGTGGATCCTACAATGAGCAGTTCTTC.

This rearrangement joins TRBV11-2 to TRBJ1-1; D may be TRBD1 (6 bases). The V gene's germline CDR1 is SGHAT and CDR2 FQNNGV. The CDR3 loop spans 13 amino acids. Trimming removed 5 bases from V and 11 bases from J, with 18 bases in between. CDR3 DNA sequence: TGTGCCAGCAGCCAACAGAGACAGGCGCGCGCTTTCTTT. Translation gives CASSQQRQARAFF. Variable domain in full (rest from reference TRBV11-2 and TRBJ1-1): EAGVAQSPRYKIIEKRQSVAFWCNPISGHATLYWYQQILGQGPKLLIQFQNNGVVDDSQLPKDRFSAERLKGVDSTLKIQPAKLEDSAVYLCASSQQRQARAFFGQGTRLTVV.

The chain carries TRBV28 and TRBJ2-7; tentative D call: TRBD2 (6 bases). Between the trimmed V and J ends, which lost 5 bases and 4 bases, there was a span of 18 bases. The CDR3 contains 15 residues. Per germline, CDR1 MDHEN and CDR2 SYDVKM. CDR3 amino acids: CASSLKTSRGYEQYF. Here the CDR3 DNA reads TGTGCCAGCAGTCTAAAGACTAGTCGGGGATACGAGCAGTACTTC.

J is TRBJ1-2 and V is TRBV15; 7 bases line up with TRBD1. With 9 bases clipped from V and 5 bases from J, the junction kept 12 bases outside the gene matches. This CDR3 has 14 residues. CDR1 and CDR2 (germline): LNHNV, YYDKDF (reference sequence). CDR3 protein: CATRISGTEYGYTF. The CDR3 DNA follows: TGTGCCACTCGAATCTCCGGGACAGAGTATGGCTACACCTTC.

This clone showed up just a few times. The chain couples TRBV30 to TRBJ2-3; TRBD2 matches 7 bases. J gave up 4 bases and V 4 bases, and 11 bases lay outside the gene matches. The CDR3 covers 15 residues. Germline loops: CDR1 GTSNPN, CDR2 SVGIG (reference sequence). DNA of the CDR3: TGTGCCTGGAATCGAGGGAGGGTCCGTCCAGATACGCAGTATTTT. As protein: CAWNRGRVRPDTQYF.

The count of this clone is one. The rearrangement links TRBV28 to TRBJ2-7; TRBD1 agrees at 9 bases. The germline gives CDR1 MDHEN, CDR2 SYDVKM. V gave up 3 bases and J gave up 2 bases; unmatched junction bases: 5. The CDR3 is 15 residues long. The CDR3 coding sequence is TGTGCCAGCAGTTTCCAGGACAGGGGAGCCTACGAGCAGTACTTC. Its translation is CASSFQDRGAYEQYF.

V is TRBV29-1 and J is TRBJ2-1, with 10 nucleotides matching TRBD1. With V trimmed by 6 bases and J by 3 bases, 23 bases remained unmatched. Germline CDR1 and CDR2: SQVTM and ANQGSEA. The CDR3 length is 20 residues. The CDR3 region is CSVPRSRGQGTGTGYNEQFF. CDR3 nucleotide sequence: TGCAGCGTCCCACGTAGTCGGGGACAGGGGACAGGAACGGGCTACAATGAGCAGTTCTTC.

The chain is built from TRBV18 and TRBJ2-3, with D perhaps matching TRBD2 (5 bases). CDR3 size: 16 residues. The germline V and J ends were trimmed by 3 bases and 1 base, with 14 bases remaining between them. The germline CDR1 and CDR2 sequences are KGHSH and LQKENI. DNA of the CDR3: TGTGCCAGCTCACCGTCTATCGGGGAAGGCACAGATACGCAGTATTTT. Its translation is CASSPSIGEGTDTQYF.

The V gene is TRBV28, the J gene TRBJ2-3; D is perhaps TRBD2 (6 bases). In germline, CDR1 is MDHEN, CDR2 SYDVKM. Trimming left V 3 bases short and J 12 bases short, with 13 bases between. The CDR3 is 12 amino acids. Written as DNA, the CDR3 is TGTGCCAGCAGTTTCTGGGGGGACCCCCAGTATTTT. Its protein product is CASSFWGDPQYF.

The chain combines TRBV10-3 with TRBJ2-7, with 8 bases matching TRBD1. CDR1 is ENHRY, CDR2 SYGVKD, per germline. The junction had 6 bases not matched to a gene; V was cut back by 2 bases and J by 0 bases. The CDR3 covers 16 residues. The CDR3 here is CAISEPRTGYSYEQYF. CDR3 in DNA: TGTGCCATCAGTGAGCCCCGGACAGGGTACTCCTACGAGCAGTACTTC.

The chain couples TRBV10-3 to TRBJ2-7, with TRBD1 matching 7 bases. Germline V lookup: CDR1 ENHRY, CDR2 SYGVKD. Germline trimming cut 3 bases from V and 3 bases from J; bases unmatched to any gene: 8. This CDR3 is 15 amino acids long. CDR3 sequence (DNA): TGTGCCATCAGTGACCCGGGACAGTACAACTACGAGCAGTACTTC. Its protein product is CAISDPGQYNYEQYF.

This chain connects TRBV6-5 to TRBJ2-7, with a possible D match to TRBD2 (6 bases). The CDR3 extends over 14 amino acids. Between the trimmed V and J ends, which lost 6 bases and 4 bases, there was a span of 16 bases. Per germline, CDR1 MNHEY and CDR2 SVGAGI. This CDR3 is CASRTGTVRYEQYF. The CDR3 nucleotides read TGTGCCAGCAGGACCGGGACTGTAAGATACGAGCAGTACTTC.

The rearrangement joins TRBV6-4 to TRBJ2-2; D might be TRBD1 (5 bases). The CDR3 has 13 residues. Germline CDR1 is MRHNA and CDR2 is SNTAGT. Trimming cost V 10 bases and J 7 bases, with 16 bases left between them. CDR3 sequence reads: CATRRGAGGELFF. DNA for the CDR3: TGTGCCACCCGGCGTGGGGCTGGCGGGGAGCTGTTTTTT.

The V gene is TRBV27, the J gene TRBJ2-1; D remains unclear. The CDR3 runs to 15 residues. Germline V gene data show CDR1 as MNHEY and CDR2 as SMNVEV (reference sequence). Deletions cut 5 bases from V and 0 bases from J, with 11 bases between. The CDR3: CASSERLSSYNEQFF. The CDR3 region has the DNA TGTGCCAGCAGTGAGAGACTCTCCTCCTACAATGAGCAGTTCTTC.

This clone was counted once. At the DNA level, this CDR3 is encoded by other sequences in the same sample as well. The chain employs TRBV18 and TRBJ2-1; D remains ambiguous. The CDR3 length is 13 residues. The germline V gene encodes CDR1 KGHSH and CDR2 LQKENI. The V end lost 2 bases, the J end lost 5 bases, and 7 bases lay between the germline ends. CDR3 DNA sequence: TGTGCCAGCTCACCATTGACAAACAATGAGCAGTTCTTC. Its protein is CASSPLTNNEQFF.

V usage is TRBV7-7 and J usage is TRBJ2-7; tentative D call: TRBD2 (6 bases). CDR1 and CDR2 from the germline V gene are SSHAT and FNYEAQ (reference sequence). V shed 1 base and J shed 4 bases, with 26 bases lying between them. The CDR3 runs 19 residues. The CDR3 bases are TGTGCCAGCAGCTTAGTAAGGGACTTCGGACGACAAACCTTATACGAGCAGTACTTC. Protein product: CASSLVRDFGRQTLYEQYF.

J is TRBJ2-5 and V is TRBV7-2; 14 nucleotides line up with TRBD2. The CDR3 consists of 15 residues. Germline V CDR1 and CDR2: SGHTA, FQGNSA. Trimming cost V 5 bases and J 6 bases; bases outside gene matches: 5. The CDR3 sequence is CASSIGTSGGKTQYF. The CDR3, as DNA: TGTGCCAGCAGCATCGGGACTAGCGGGGGTAAGACCCAGTACTTC.

This chain links TRBV5-6 with TRBJ2-7, with TRBD1 matching 11 bases. The CDR3 totals 14 residues. Germline V gene data show CDR1 as SGHDT and CDR2 as YYEEEE. V lost 5 bases and J lost 3; bases outside the gene matches: 4. This CDR3 reads CASSSDRGLYEQYF. CDR3 bases: TGTGCCAGCAGTTCGGACAGGGGGCTCTACGAGCAGTACTTC.

The rearrangement links TRBV10-3 to TRBJ2-2, with 7 bases lining up with TRBD2. The CDR3 is 15 amino acids. Germline values: CDR1 ENHRY, CDR2 SYGVKD. The trim removed 5 bases at V and 3 bases at J, leaving 6 bases unmatched. The DNA for the CDR3 is TGTGCCATCAGTTCTCTAGCGGTTCACACCGGGGAGCTGTTTTTT. Its protein product is CAISSLAVHTGELFF.

This sequence joins TRBV29-1 and TRBJ2-3; D is uncertain. Germline CDR1 reads SQVTM; CDR2 reads ANQGSEA. V was cut by 0 bases and J by 1 base, with 8 bases left in between. The CDR3 extends over 14 amino acids. The CDR3 DNA sequence: TGCAGCGTTGAAGACCCACCGGGCACAGATACGCAGTATTTT. Protein product: CSVEDPPGTDTQYF.